The 4 T cell receptor beta chains below were found in one sample sequenced in a study of shared clonotypes between healthy human individuals. Generated by immunoSEQ multiplex PCR, the TCRdb table keeps only in-frame clones and is missing some. This sample has roughly 1.5 million clones, with approximately 98% found just once. The sequenced sample consisted of naive CD4+ T cells sorted from blood. Subset defined: CD45RA+ positively selected. These TCRs come from a man aged 30-40 years in good health.

This clone was seen only once. This sequence joins TRBV7-2 and TRBJ1-5, with 8 bases aligning to TRBD1. Per the germline V gene, CDR1 is SGHTA and CDR2 is FQGNSA. This CDR3 has 18 residues. Unmatched junction bases numbered 13, after V lost 2 bases and J lost 4 bases. The CDR3 loop reads CASSLRVTGQGWNQPQHF. CDR3 sequence (DNA): TGTGCCAGCAGCTTAAGGGTTACCGGACAGGGATGGAATCAGCCCCAGCATTTT.

The chain combines TRBV18 with TRBJ2-3; D not resolved. This CDR3 is built from 14 residues. Looked up from germline, CDR1 is KGHSH and CDR2 is LQKENI. Trimming pared 0 bases from V and 6 bases from J, leaving 10 bases between. As DNA, the CDR3 is TGTGCCAGCTCACCACCGGGCAGTTCCGATACGCAGTATTTT. Its translation: CASSPPGSSDTQYF.

The V and J genes are TRBV6-5 and TRBJ1-1; 9 nucleotides line up with TRBD1. This CDR3 is built from 16 residues. V dropped 0 bases and J dropped 3; count of bases not matched to a gene: 5. Germline loops: CDR1 MNHEY, CDR2 SVGAGI. The CDR3 region is CASSYSDRGRYTEAFF. CDR3 bases: TGTGCCAGCAGTTACTCGGACAGGGGAAGGTACACTGAAGCTTTCTTT.

Worth noting for this clone: Other DNA sequences of this sample code for an identical CDR3. V is TRBV5-5 and J is TRBJ2-7, with D unclear. V lost 0 bases to trimming and J lost 2 bases, with 3 bases between them. This CDR3 comprises 12 residues. Germline CDR1 SGHKS, CDR2 YYEKEE (reference sequence). DNA for the CDR3: TGTGCCAGCAGCTTGGGTGCCTACGAGCAGTACTTC. Translation gives CASSLGAYEQYF. The whole variable domain, remainder taken from reference TRBV5-5 and TRBJ2-7, is DAGVTQSPTHLIKTRGQQVTLRCSPISGHKSVSWYQQVLGQGPQFIFQYYEKEERGRGNFPDRFSARQFPNYSSELNVNALLLGDSALYLCASSLGAYEQYFGPGTRLTVT.